These T cell receptor beta chains were read from a single sample in a study of identical twins. In TCRdb, the 5' RACE reads were re-called with MiXCR into one record per CDR3 protein. Here the sample spans 460,000 or so distinct CDR3 sequences, 14% being singletons. This same sample was also taken into another study, of yellow fever vaccine responses in identical twins.

Sample: CD4+ T cells sorted from blood. All receptors come from a woman between 18 and 30 years old in good health. Both conserved end residues are part of each CDR3.

>TRBV7-3|TRBJ2-1
CASSLNRGDIVQFF
>TRBV20-1|TRBJ2-7
CSALGRGGVEQYF
>TRBV15|TRBJ2-1
CATSREMQMSSYNEQFF
>TRBV18|TRBJ2-5
CATGKAREETQYF
>TRBV7-2|TRBJ2-3
CASSLAWTSGGDTQYF
>TRBV29-1|TRBJ2-1
CSVSPGRHNEQFF
>TRBV4-1|TRBJ1-3
CASSQDTGAGNTIYF
>TRBV7-9|TRBJ1-1
CASKHGGDTEAFF
>TRBV20-1|TRBJ2-3
CSARDRDTQYF
>TRBV29-1|TRBJ2-3
CSVAQTVTDTQYF
>TRBV4-2|TRBJ2-3
CASSQSFAGGEFTDTQYF
>TRBV6-1|TRBJ2-1
CASTSALAANNEQFF
>TRBV5-1|TRBJ2-7
CASSRDTTAYEQYF
>TRBV7-6|TRBJ2-1
CASSSGSGASYNEQFF
>TRBV6-1|TRBJ2-7
CASSRGRGGYEQYF
>TRBV15|TRBJ2-7
CATSRDSQGPYEQYF
>TRBV5-5|TRBJ2-3
CASSLDSQMSQYF
>TRBV6-5|TRBJ2-3
CASSYRDENSTDTQYF
>TRBV5-1|TRBJ2-2
CASSLDTVGGELFF
>TRBV12-3/TRBV12-4|TRBJ2-2
CASLFLTGAGELFF
>TRBV4-3|TRBJ2-7
CASSQATDRAPYEQYF
>TRBV6-1|TRBJ2-3
CASSQRVGEDTQYF
>TRBV6-1|TRBJ2-7
CASSWTQQYF
>TRBV30|TRBJ1-3
CAWSVSSGTKGNTIYF
>TRBV5-1|TRBJ2-7
CASSMDTEYEQYF
>TRBV20-1|TRBJ2-5
CSARVVPETQYF
>TRBV3-1|TRBJ2-2
CASSQAVGTGRDGELFF
>TRBV24-1|TRBJ2-5
CATSDRRAGPQETQYF
>TRBV15|TRBJ2-7
CATSSTGAPHTSYEQYF
>TRBV12-3/TRBV12-4|TRBJ2-6
CASSSGSSGANVLTF
>TRBV4-1|TRBJ2-4
CASSQVGVGGIQYF
>TRBV12-3/TRBV12-4|TRBJ1-6
CACNQGSSYNSPLHF
>TRBV6-1|TRBJ2-4
CASSGDGTSGNIQYF
>TRBV6-1|TRBJ2-1
CASRISGSYNEQFF
>TRBV5-4|TRBJ1-4
CASSPGTVDEKLFF
>TRBV5-1|TRBJ2-3
CASSAGDSTDTQYF
>TRBV6-5|TRBJ2-4
CASSYSAGGLGKNIQYF
>TRBV2|TRBJ2-3
CASSTGLAERVDTQYF
>TRBV7-9|TRBJ1-4
CASSSDRNEKLFF
>TRBV20-1|TRBJ2-5
CSAKTRVPQETQYF
>TRBV27|TRBJ2-7
CASSPTAGSYEQYF
>TRBV3-1|TRBJ2-7
CASSGTLKYEQYF
>TRBV5-1|TRBJ2-3
CASSLGHLTDTQYF
>TRBV11-2|TRBJ1-6
CASSFGSAPLHF
>TRBV20-1|TRBJ2-7
CSARDPLSGYEQYF
>TRBV6-5|TRBJ2-1
CASSYSSGQGVSEQFF
>TRBV30|TRBJ2-7
CAWKGQLYEQYF
>TRBV10-3|TRBJ2-2
CAISDGQGKAGELFF